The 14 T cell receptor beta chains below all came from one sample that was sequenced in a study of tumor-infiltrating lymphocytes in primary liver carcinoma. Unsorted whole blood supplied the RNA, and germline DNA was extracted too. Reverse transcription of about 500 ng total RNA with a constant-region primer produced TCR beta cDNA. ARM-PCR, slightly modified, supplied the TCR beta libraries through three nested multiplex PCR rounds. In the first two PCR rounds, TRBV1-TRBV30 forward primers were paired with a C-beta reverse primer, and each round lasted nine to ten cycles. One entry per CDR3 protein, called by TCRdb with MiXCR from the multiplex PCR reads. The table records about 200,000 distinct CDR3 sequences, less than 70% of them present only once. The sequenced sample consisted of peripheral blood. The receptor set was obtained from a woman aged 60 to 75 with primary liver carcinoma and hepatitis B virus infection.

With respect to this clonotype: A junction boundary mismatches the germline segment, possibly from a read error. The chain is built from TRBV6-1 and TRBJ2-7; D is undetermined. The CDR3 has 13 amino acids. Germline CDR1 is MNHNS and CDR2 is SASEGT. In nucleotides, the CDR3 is TGTGCTAGCAGTGAATTGAGGTGGAATGAGCAGTACTTC. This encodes CASSELRWNEQYF.

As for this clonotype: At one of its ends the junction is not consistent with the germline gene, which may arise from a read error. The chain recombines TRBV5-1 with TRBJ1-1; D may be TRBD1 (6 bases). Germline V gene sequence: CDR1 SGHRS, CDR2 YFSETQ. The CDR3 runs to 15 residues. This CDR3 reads CSSSLVGGPDTEAFF. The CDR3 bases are TGCTCCAGCAGCTTGGTCGGGGGGCCAGACACTGAAGCTTTCTTT.

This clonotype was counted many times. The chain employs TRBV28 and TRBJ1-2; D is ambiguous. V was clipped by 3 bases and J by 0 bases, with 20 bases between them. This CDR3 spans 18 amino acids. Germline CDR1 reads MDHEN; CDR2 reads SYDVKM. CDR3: CASSFDSWSLITNYGYTF. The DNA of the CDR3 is TGTGCCAGCAGTTTTGATTCCTGGTCCCTTATAACTAACTATGGCTACACCTTC.

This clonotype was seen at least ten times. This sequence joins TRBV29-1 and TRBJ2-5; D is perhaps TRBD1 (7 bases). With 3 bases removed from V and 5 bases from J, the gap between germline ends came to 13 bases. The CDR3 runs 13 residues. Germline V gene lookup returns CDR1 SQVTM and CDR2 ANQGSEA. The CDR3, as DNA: TGCAGCGTTGACCCATCAGGGGGGGAGACCCAGTACTTC. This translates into CSVDPSGGETQYF.

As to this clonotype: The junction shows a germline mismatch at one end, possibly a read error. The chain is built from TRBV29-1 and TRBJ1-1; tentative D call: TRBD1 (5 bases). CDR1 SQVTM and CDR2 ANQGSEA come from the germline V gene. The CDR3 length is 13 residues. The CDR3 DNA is TGCAGCGCTGAGAATGGGGCAAACAATGAAGCTTTCTTT. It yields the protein CSAENGANNEAFF.

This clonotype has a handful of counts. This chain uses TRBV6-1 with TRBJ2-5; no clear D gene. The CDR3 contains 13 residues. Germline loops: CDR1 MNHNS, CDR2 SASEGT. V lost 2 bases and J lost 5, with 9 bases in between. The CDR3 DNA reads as TGTGCCAGCAGTGAATCGGGTTGGGAGACCCAGTACTTC. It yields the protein CASSESGWETQYF.

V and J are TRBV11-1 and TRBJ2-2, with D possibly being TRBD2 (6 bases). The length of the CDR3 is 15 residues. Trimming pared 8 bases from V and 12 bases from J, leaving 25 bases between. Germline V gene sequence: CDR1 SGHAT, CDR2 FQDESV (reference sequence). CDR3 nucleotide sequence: TGTGCCAGCGGGAGCCCATTAGCGGACACCGTGAAGCTGTTTTTT. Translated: CASGSPLADTVKLFF.

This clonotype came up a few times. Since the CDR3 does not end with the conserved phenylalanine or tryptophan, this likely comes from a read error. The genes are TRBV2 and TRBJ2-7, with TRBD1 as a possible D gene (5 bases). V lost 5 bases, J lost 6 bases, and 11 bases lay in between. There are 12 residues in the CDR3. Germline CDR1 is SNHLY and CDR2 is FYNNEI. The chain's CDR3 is CASSIQGREQYS. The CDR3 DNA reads TGTGCCAGCAGTATCCAGGGTCGCGAGCAGTACTCC.

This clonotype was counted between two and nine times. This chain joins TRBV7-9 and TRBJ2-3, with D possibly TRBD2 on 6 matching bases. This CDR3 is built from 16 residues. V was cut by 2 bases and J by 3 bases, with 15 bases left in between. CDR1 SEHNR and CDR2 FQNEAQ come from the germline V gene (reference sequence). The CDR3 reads CASSLPQAGGTDTQYF. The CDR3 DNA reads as TGTGCCAGCAGCTTACCGCAGGCCGGAGGGACAGATACGCAGTATTTT.

CDR3 nucleotide sequence: TGTGCCAGCAGCATGCGGGACAGGGGTTTAAGGGGAAACACCATATATTTT. This gives the protein CASSMRDRGLRGNTIYF. The rearrangement joins TRBV13 to TRBJ1-3; TRBD1 matches 10 bases. Losses at the gene ends were 5 bases for V and 4 bases for J; bases not matched to a gene: 11. Germline CDR1 reads PRHDT; CDR2 reads FYEKMQ (reference sequence). The CDR3 runs to 17 residues.

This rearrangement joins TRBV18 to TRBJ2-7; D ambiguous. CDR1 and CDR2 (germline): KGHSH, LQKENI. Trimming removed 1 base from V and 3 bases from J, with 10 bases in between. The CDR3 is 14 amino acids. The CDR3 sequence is CASSPLSDGYEQYF. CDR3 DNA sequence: TGTGCCAGCTCACCACTATCCGACGGCTACGAGCAGTACTTC.

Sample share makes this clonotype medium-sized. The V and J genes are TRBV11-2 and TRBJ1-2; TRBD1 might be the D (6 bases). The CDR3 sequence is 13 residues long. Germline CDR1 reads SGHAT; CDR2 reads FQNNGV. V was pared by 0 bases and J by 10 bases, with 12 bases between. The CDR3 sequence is CASSLDQGTTYTF. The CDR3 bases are TGTGCCAGCAGCTTAGATCAGGGGACAACCTACACCTTC. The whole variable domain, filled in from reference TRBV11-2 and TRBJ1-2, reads EAGVAQSPRYKIIEKRQSVAFWCNPISGHATLYWYQQILGQGPKLLIQFQNNGVVDDSQLPKDRFSAERLKGVDSTLKIQPAKLEDSAVYLCASSLDQGTTYTFGSGTRLTVV.

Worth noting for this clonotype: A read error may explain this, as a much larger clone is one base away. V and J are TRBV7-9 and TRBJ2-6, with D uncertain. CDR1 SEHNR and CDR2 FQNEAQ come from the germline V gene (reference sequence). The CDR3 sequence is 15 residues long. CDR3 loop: CAGSLHGVGANVLTF. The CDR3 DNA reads TGTGCCGGCAGCTTACATGGGGTTGGGGCCAACGTCCTGACTTTC.

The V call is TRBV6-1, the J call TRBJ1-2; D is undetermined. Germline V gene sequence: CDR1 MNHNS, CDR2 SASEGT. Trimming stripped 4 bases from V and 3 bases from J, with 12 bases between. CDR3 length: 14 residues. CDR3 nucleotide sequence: TGTGCCAGCAGTGTTTGGGCCTCCGACTATGGCTACACCTTC. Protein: CASSVWASDYGYTF.